This passage covers 25 T cell receptor beta chains from one sample sequenced in a study of blood T cells in healthy people across ages. With a J-beta primer mix and a sample-barcoded 5' primer, a second PCR ran about 7 to 12 cycles. Using its own MiXCR run on the 5' RACE reads, TCRdb lists one record per CDR3 protein. The table records over 600,000 distinct CDR3 sequences, 35% to 50% of them present only once. Sequencing was carried out using blood. These receptors were obtained from a man older than 75 in good health.

Only a few counts were recorded for this clonotype. The chain couples TRBV27 to TRBJ2-3; 7 bases agree with TRBD2. From germline, CDR1 is MNHEY and CDR2 SMNVEV (reference sequence). V gave up 2 bases and J gave up 4 bases; unmatched junction bases: 3. This CDR3 contains 14 residues. The CDR3 coding sequence is TGTGCCAGCAGTTTAAACGGGGGGTCAGATACGCAGTATTTT. Its protein is CASSLNGGSDTQYF.

In its sample, this clonotype was seen many times. The rearrangement joins TRBV7-2 to TRBJ2-7; TRBD2 matches at 8 bases. The CDR3 spans 12 residues. The germline gives CDR1 SGHTA, CDR2 FQGNSA. J lost 6 bases, V lost 5 bases, and 3 bases had no gene match. The CDR3 coding sequence is TGTGCCAGCAGCGCGGGGGGCGGCGAGCAGTACTTC. This encodes CASSAGGGEQYF.

This clonotype turned up a few times. The V call is TRBV4-3, the J call TRBJ2-3; TRBD2 agrees at 9 bases. Germline lookup yields CDR1 LGHNA and CDR2 YSLEER. Germline trimming cut 0 bases from V and 5 bases from J; bases unmatched to any gene: 9. The CDR3 runs 17 residues. The CDR3 DNA follows: TGCGCCAGCAGCCAAGAGCCGGCGGGAGGGCAGGTAGATACGCAGTATTTT. Protein sequence: CASSQEPAGGQVDTQYF.

This clonotype was seen more than once but under ten times. The V gene is TRBV25-1, the J gene TRBJ2-7; 7 bases are shared with TRBD1. The CDR3 runs to 13 residues. Trimming took 5 bases from V and 3 from J; bases not matched to a gene: 4. Germline assignment: CDR1 MGHDK and CDR2 SYGVNS. DNA of the CDR3: TGTGCCAGCAGTAGCTGGGACAGCTACGAGCAGTACTTC. Its protein product is CASSSWDSYEQYF.

In the case of this clonotype: Sequence at one end of the junction differs from germline and may be a read error. In DNA form, the CDR3 reads TGTGCTAGCAGCTTAGGAGGGGTTGGAGAGACCCAGTACTTC. Translation gives CASSLGGVGETQYF. The chain joins TRBV7-7 to TRBJ2-5; TRBD2 is a possible D gene (6 bases). Per germline, CDR1 SSHAT and CDR2 FNYEAQ (reference sequence). CDR3 length: 14 residues.

The J gene is TRBJ1-6, the V gene TRBV4-3, with no clear D. This CDR3 comprises 14 residues. Germline-derived CDR1 and CDR2 are LGHNA and YSLEER. Trimming shortened V by 0 bases and J by 7 bases, and 7 bases separated the two germline ends. The DNA for the CDR3 is TGCGCCAGCAGCCAAGAAGGCCCAAATTCACCCCTCCACTTT. Translating gives CASSQEGPNSPLHF.

This clonotype was seen more than once but under ten times. This chain links TRBV27 with TRBJ2-3; D gene ambiguous. Germline values: CDR1 MNHEY, CDR2 SMNVEV (reference sequence). The V end was cut by 1 base, the J end by 0 bases, with 11 bases between. The CDR3 length is 16 residues. CDR3 nucleotide sequence: TGTGCCAGCAGTTTATTAAAGGGTTATAGCACAGATACGCAGTATTTT. Translated: CASSLLKGYSTDTQYF.

In its sample, this clonotype was seen a few times. The CDR3 bases are TGCGCCAGCAGCCCCACATCGAACACCGGGGAGCTGTTTTTT. This codes for CASSPTSNTGELFF. The chain is built from TRBV5-1 and TRBJ2-2; unclear D gene. The CDR3 covers 14 residues. The V gene lost 4 bases and the J gene lost 0 bases, with 7 bases spanning the gap. Germline CDR1 SGHRS, CDR2 YFSETQ.

V gene TRBV20-1 combines with J gene TRBJ2-7; D not resolved. The V gene lost 5 bases and the J gene lost 2 bases, with 7 bases spanning the gap. Germline CDR1 is DFQATT and CDR2 is SNEGSKA (reference sequence). The CDR3 is 11 amino acids. CDR3 bases: TGCAGTGCTCCGCTCGCCTACGAGCAGTACTTC. This codes for CSAPLAYEQYF.

Details on this clonotype: This may arise from a read error, as a much more abundant clone is one base away. V and J are TRBV12-3 or TRBV12-4 and TRBJ2-1; TRBD2 agrees at 8 bases. The CDR3 covers 15 residues. V shed 5 bases, J shed 6 bases, and the junction held 9 bases outside the gene matches. As DNA, the CDR3 is TGTGCCAGCAGTCTCGGACTAGCTACCTGCAATGAGCAGTTCTTC. Amino acids: CASSLGLATCNEQFF.

V gene TRBV27 combines with J gene TRBJ2-6; 7 positions agree with TRBD1. The CDR3 has 16 amino acids. Germline V gene sequence: CDR1 MNHEY, CDR2 SMNVEV (reference sequence). Losses at the gene ends were 5 bases for V and 2 bases for J; bases not matched to a gene: 6. The CDR3 loop is CASSPLTGTGANVLTF. CDR3 in DNA: TGTGCCAGCAGTCCCCTGACAGGGACTGGGGCCAACGTCCTGACTTTC. Complete variable domain (other parts from reference TRBV27 and TRBJ2-6): EAQVTQNPRYLITVTGKKLTVTCSQNMNHEYMSWYRQDPGLGLRQIYYSMNVEVTDKGDVPEGYKVSRKEKRNFPLILESPSPNQTSLYFCASSPLTGTGANVLTFGAGSRLTVL.

The chain recombines TRBV5-4 with TRBJ1-2; D perhaps matches TRBD1 (5 bases). V was clipped by 4 bases and J by 8 bases, with 18 bases between them. The CDR3 has 14 residues. Germline assignment: CDR1 SGHNT and CDR2 YYREEE (reference sequence). In DNA, the CDR3 is TGTGCCAGCAGCCCGTTTACGAGGGGCGAGGGCTACACCTTC. It translates to CASSPFTRGEGYTF.

The CDR3 loop is CASSSGLLSRNEQFF. DNA for the CDR3: TGTGCCAGCAGTTCGGGGCTCCTCTCGCGGAATGAGCAGTTCTTC. This rearrangement joins TRBV27 to TRBJ2-1; D assignment may be TRBD1 or TRBD2 (5 bases each). This CDR3 is 15 amino acids long. The V gene lost 4 bases and the J gene lost 7 bases, with 17 bases spanning the gap. CDR1 is MNHEY, CDR2 SMNVEV, per germline (reference sequence).

The genes are TRBV5-1 and TRBJ1-5, with no clear D. Germline CDR1 and CDR2: SGHRS and YFSETQ. V lost 0 bases, J lost 6 bases, and 13 bases lay in between. This CDR3 region has 15 residues. The CDR3 spells CASSLAGSQSQPQHF. CDR3 nucleotides: TGCGCCAGCAGCTTGGCCGGAAGCCAGAGTCAGCCCCAGCATTTT.

In its sample, this clonotype was seen a few times. This rearrangement joins TRBV5-5 to TRBJ2-2; D is tentatively TRBD1 or TRBD2 (5 bases each). V was pared by 1 base and J by 4 bases, with 14 bases between. The CDR3 extends over 16 amino acids. Germline V gives CDR1 SGHKS, CDR2 YYEKEE (reference sequence). In DNA, the CDR3 is TGTGCCAGCAGCTTGTTCGTAGGGACGAGCACCGGGGAGCTGTTTTTT. Its translation: CASSLFVGTSTGELFF.

This clonotype was picked up a small number of times. The chain carries TRBV4-3 and TRBJ2-3; no firm D call. The CDR3 consists of 14 residues. Germline V CDR1 and CDR2: LGHNA, YSLEER. Between the trimmed V and J ends, which lost 1 base and 11 bases, there was a span of 16 bases. The CDR3 DNA is TGCGCCAGCAGCCAAGGGAATACAGATACGTTGCAGTATTTT. It specifies CASSQGNTDTLQYF.

In its sample, this clonotype was seen a few times. The chain uses TRBV18 and TRBJ2-1, with a possible D match to TRBD1 (6 bases). The CDR3 loop spans 16 amino acids. The germline V gene encodes CDR1 KGHSH and CDR2 LQKENI. Trimming removed 6 bases from V and 2 bases from J, with 17 bases in between. The CDR3 nucleotides are TGTGCCAGCTCCTCCTTTCGGACAGATCCCTACAATGAGCAGTTCTTC. Encoded protein: CASSSFRTDPYNEQFF.

This clonotype has a handful of counts. The genes are TRBV29-1 and TRBJ1-2, with D uncertain. The CDR3 runs 14 residues. The V gene's germline CDR1 is SQVTM and CDR2 ANQGSEA. Trimming stripped 0 bases from V and 6 bases from J, with 14 bases between. The CDR3 spells CSVEEPPPRDGYTF. The CDR3 DNA follows: TGCAGCGTTGAAGAGCCACCTCCTAGGGATGGCTACACCTTC. The variable domain in full, with the rest retrieved from reference TRBV29-1 and TRBJ1-2, is SAVISQKPSRDICQRGTSLTIQCQVDSQVTMMFWYRQQPGQSLTLIATANQGSEATYESGFVIDKFPISRPNLTFSTLTVSNMSPEDSSIYLCSVEEPPPRDGYTFGSGTRLTVV.

The V call is TRBV13, the J call TRBJ1-2; D possibly corresponds to TRBD1 (6 bases). The CDR3 has 15 residues. V was trimmed by 5 bases and J by 4 bases, leaving 17 bases between them. Germline values: CDR1 PRHDT, CDR2 FYEKMQ (reference sequence). CDR3 coding DNA: TGTGCCAGCAGCCTTAGGACAGCCCGGGCCTATGGCTACACCTTC. Translating gives CASSLRTARAYGYTF.

The rearrangement links TRBV10-3 to TRBJ2-5, with D perhaps given as TRBD1 or TRBD2 (6 bases each). Germline V gives CDR1 ENHRY, CDR2 SYGVKD. Trimming removed 11 bases at V and 11 bases at J, with 21 bases between. This CDR3 region has 12 residues. CDR3 in amino acids: CAAKGDSNEQYF. Written as DNA, the CDR3 is TGTGCCGCAAAGGGGGACTCCAATGAGCAGTACTTC.

The sample holds a few counts of this clonotype. The J gene is TRBJ2-1, the V gene TRBV12-3 or TRBV12-4, with D maybe TRBD1 (6 bases). With 6 bases removed from V and 12 bases from J, the gap between germline ends came to 18 bases. The CDR3 is made up of 13 amino acids. The CDR3 here is CASSWTTGTWQFF. The CDR3 bases are TGTGCCAGCAGCTGGACCACAGGGACCTGGCAGTTCTTC.

The gene calls are TRBV25-1 and TRBJ1-6; the D gene is possibly TRBD1 (6 bases). In germline, CDR1 is MGHDK, CDR2 SYGVNS. CDR3 length: 14 residues. CDR3 residues: CTTGTGLDNSPLHF. The CDR3 nucleotides are TGTACCACCGGAACAGGGCTGGATAATTCACCCCTCCACTTT.

V and J are TRBV6-5 and TRBJ2-3; D is perhaps TRBD2 (6 bases). This CDR3 region has 14 residues. With 2 bases removed from V and 6 bases from J, the gap between germline ends came to 12 bases. Germline V lookup: CDR1 MNHEY, CDR2 SVGAGI. CDR3 in amino acids: CASSYGTGDDTQYF. The CDR3 DNA sequence: TGTGCCAGCAGTTACGGGACGGGGGATGATACGCAGTATTTT.

The J gene is TRBJ2-1, the V gene TRBV30; 7 bases agree with TRBD2. CDR1 and CDR2 (germline): GTSNPN, SVGIG (reference sequence). Losses at the gene ends were 4 bases for V and 7 bases for J; bases not matched to a gene: 16. The CDR3 is 16 amino acids. The CDR3 DNA reads TGTGCCTGGATGCGGCAAATAGCTCGAGCGGGAAATGAGCAGTTCTTC. It yields the protein CAWMRQIARAGNEQFF.

This clonotype was found once. Possible read error: a much larger clone is one base away. The chain carries TRBV29-1 and TRBJ1-3; D may be TRBD1 (6 bases). CDR1 SQVTM and CDR2 ANQGSEA come from the germline V gene. CDR3 length: 15 amino acids. DNA for the CDR3: TGCAGCGTTGACGGGCGGGGGGGCTCTGGAAGCACCATATATTTT. Translation gives CSVDGRGGSGSTIYF.